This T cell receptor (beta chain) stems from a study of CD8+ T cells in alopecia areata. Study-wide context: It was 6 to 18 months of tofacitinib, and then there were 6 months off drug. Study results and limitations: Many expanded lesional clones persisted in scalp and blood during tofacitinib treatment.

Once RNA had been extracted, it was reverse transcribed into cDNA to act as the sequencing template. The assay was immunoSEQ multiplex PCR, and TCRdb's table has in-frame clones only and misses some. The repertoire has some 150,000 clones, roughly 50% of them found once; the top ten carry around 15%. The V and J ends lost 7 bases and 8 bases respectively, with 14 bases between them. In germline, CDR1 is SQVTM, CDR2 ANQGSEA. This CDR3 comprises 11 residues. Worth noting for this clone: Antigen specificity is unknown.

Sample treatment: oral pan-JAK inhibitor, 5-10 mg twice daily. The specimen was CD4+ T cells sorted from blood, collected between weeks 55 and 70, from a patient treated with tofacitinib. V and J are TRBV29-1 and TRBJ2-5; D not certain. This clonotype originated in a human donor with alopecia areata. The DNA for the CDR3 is TGCAGCGGACACCTGGTTGGTACCCAGTACTTC. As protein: CSGHLVGTQYF.